A single sample gave rise to the 6 T cell receptor beta chains below, sequenced in a study of OX40 agonist ivuxolimab in advanced cancers. Libraries were built with the immunoSEQ multiplex PCR assay. The table comes from immuneACCESS by way of TCRdb, which keeps in-frame sequences with V and J called. Part of the clones is missing from these tables; in studies checked, under half for an unresolved V gene and the rest for unknown reasons. Within this sample are some 44,000 clones, with around 87% of them counted one time only. Around 4.6% of the sample lies in the top ten. The source was CD4+ or CD8+ T cells sorted from blood, collected in a trial of the OX40 agonist ivuxolimab. These receptors all stem from an adult with an advanced solid tumor such as melanoma, head and neck, liver or kidney cancer.

CDR3 nucleotides: TGTGCCAGCAACGAAAGGACAGGGAGGTCAGCTTTCTTT. Amino acid sequence: CASNERTGRSAFF. V gene TRBV6-1 combines with J gene TRBJ1-1, with 8 bases that match TRBD1. This CDR3 has 13 amino acids. The germline V gene encodes CDR1 MNHNS and CDR2 SASEGT. Losses at the gene ends were 7 bases for V and 10 bases for J; bases not matched to a gene: 11.

Only one count was recorded for this clone. The chain recombines TRBV5-4 with TRBJ1-2; D remains ambiguous. CDR1 SGHNT and CDR2 YYREEE come from the germline V gene (reference sequence). The CDR3 contains 16 residues. The V and J ends lost 1 base and 8 bases respectively, with 21 bases between them. For the CDR3, the DNA is TGTGCCAGCAGCTTGCCCCACGCAGCAGGCCGTTTAGGCTACACCTTC. Protein product: CASSLPHAAGRLGYTF.

This rearrangement joins TRBV12-5 to TRBJ2-2; 9 nucleotides line up with TRBD1. Germline CDR1 LGHNT, CDR2 FRNRAP. The CDR3 length is 18 residues. Trimming removed 6 bases from V and 6 bases from J; junction bases left unmatched: 17. The CDR3 reads CASGPGSRDRVFAGELFF. The CDR3 bases are TGTGCTAGTGGCCCCGGTTCCCGGGACAGGGTTTTTGCCGGGGAGCTGTTTTTT. Full variable domain (missing parts from reference TRBV12-5 and TRBJ2-2): DARVTQTPRHKVTEMGQEVTMRCQPILGHNTVFWYRQTMMQGLELLAYFRNRAPLDDSGMPKDRFSAEMPDATLATLKIQPSEPRDSAVYFCASGPGSRDRVFAGELFFGEGSRLTVL.

The rearrangement uses TRBV10-3 and TRBJ1-3, with TRBD1 as a possible D gene (6 bases). The germline V gene has CDR1 ENHRY and CDR2 SYGVKD. Trimming left V 5 bases short and J 0 bases short, with 14 bases between. The CDR3 has 16 amino acids. The CDR3 DNA reads as TGTGCCATCAGTAAAGGGGGACGGACCTCTGGAAACACCATATATTTT. This codes for CAISKGGRTSGNTIYF.

V is TRBV6-1 and J is TRBJ1-4, with a weak D call TRBD1 (5 bases). Germline loops: CDR1 MNHNS, CDR2 SASEGT. Between the trimmed V and J ends, which lost 5 bases and 8 bases, there was a span of 15 bases. The CDR3 has 14 amino acids. The CDR3 nucleotides are TGTGCCAGCAGTTTCCCGGGGGAAGGCGAAAAACTGTTTTTT. It encodes CASSFPGEGEKLFF.

V gene TRBV14 combines with J gene TRBJ2-3, with unresolved D. Germline V lookup: CDR1 SGHDN, CDR2 FVKESK. The CDR3 length is 15 residues. V was pared by 1 base and J by 0 bases, with 8 bases between. CDR3 nucleotide sequence: TGTGCCAGCAGCCAAGGCGGATGGAGCACAGATACGCAGTATTTT. It translates to CASSQGGWSTDTQYF.